Presented here are 5 T cell receptor beta chains from one specimen sequenced in a study of shared clonotypes between healthy human individuals. TCRdb's copy holds only in-frame clones and misses some; the assay was immunoSEQ multiplex PCR. The table shows over 1.5 million clones, with around 98% occurring only once. The sample taken for sequencing was naive CD4+ T cells sorted from blood. The subset was: CD45RA+ positively selected. All receptors derive from a man aged 25-45 years in good health.

For the CDR3, the DNA is TGTGCCAGCAGTAGGTCTGCGCGGGAGACCCAGTACTTC. Translated, it gives CASSRSARETQYF. The V gene is TRBV27, the J gene TRBJ2-5; D unresolved. This CDR3 spans 13 amino acids. V was clipped by 5 bases and J by 5 bases, with 12 bases between them. Germline V gene lookup returns CDR1 MNHEY and CDR2 SMNVEV (reference sequence).

CDR3 region: CASSLVVSGIYEQYF. As DNA, the CDR3 is TGCGCCAGCAGCTTGGTGGTTAGCGGGATCTACGAGCAGTACTTC. This rearrangement joins TRBV5-1 to TRBJ2-7; 8 positions agree with TRBD2. V was clipped by 0 bases and J by 3 bases; unmatched bases: 5. The CDR3 is 15 residues long. Per the germline V gene, CDR1 is SGHRS and CDR2 is YFSETQ.

The rearrangement links TRBV25-1 to TRBJ1-1; 7 nucleotides match TRBD1. The germline CDR1 and CDR2 sequences are MGHDK and SYGVNS. The ends lost 7 bases at V and 5 bases at J; junction bases unmatched: 7. This CDR3 has 13 amino acids. The CDR3 here is CASNSGGVTEAFF. CDR3 coding DNA: TGTGCCAGCAACTCAGGGGGGGTGACTGAAGCTTTCTTT. The full variable domain, rest sourced from reference TRBV25-1 and TRBJ1-1, is EADIYQTPRYLVIGTGKKITLECSQTMGHDKMYWYQQDPGMELHLIHYSYGVNSTEKGDLSSESTVSRIRTEHFPLTLESARPSHTSQYLCASNSGGVTEAFFGQGTRLTVV.

The gene calls are TRBV28 and TRBJ1-2; the D gene is possibly TRBD1 (5 bases). This CDR3 region has 11 residues. V dropped 10 bases and J dropped 7 bases, with 13 bases sitting between them. Germline V gives CDR1 MDHEN, CDR2 SYDVKM. The CDR3 coding sequence is TGTGCCACACTCAGGGTAGGTGGCTACACCTTC. It yields the protein CATLRVGGYTF.

The chain is built from TRBV28 and TRBJ2-7; D may be TRBD2 (5 bases). CDR1 is MDHEN and CDR2 is SYDVKM in the germline V gene. This CDR3 region has 16 residues. V lost 1 base and J 1 base, leaving 14 bases between the germline ends. The CDR3 nucleotides are TGTGCCAGCAGTTTATTCTCGAGCGGAAGATCCTACGAGCAGTACTTC. This translates into CASSLFSSGRSYEQYF. The full variable domain, in which reference TRBV28 and TRBJ2-7 provide the parts outside the CDR3, is DVKVTQSSRYLVKRTGEKVFLECVQDMDHENMFWYRQDPGLGLRLIYFSYDVKMKEKGDIPEGYSVSREKKERFSLILESASTNQTSMYLCASSLFSSGRSYEQYFGPGTRLTVT.